This T cell receptor beta chain was identified in a study of cytomegalovirus exposure and HLA in healthy donors. The PCR had 60 Vbeta and 13 Jbeta primers. Sequencing was performed with immunoSEQ multiplex PCR; in TCRdb, only in-frame clones are kept and a portion is missing. This table holds roughly 160,000 clones, less than 90% found once. Overall study findings and caveats: Within a later analysis, the majority of CMV-associated TCR beta chains appeared HLA-restricted. TCR beta chains associated with HLA were, in a later analysis, more clonally expanded than equally common others. Later analysis identified a missense DCLRE1C variant that was linked to TCR beta V- and J-gene trimming.

J was trimmed by 8 bases and V by 4 bases; bases with no gene match: 7. Germline V gives CDR1 SGHTA, CDR2 FQGNSA. The CDR3 runs 14 residues. A remark on this clone: Its antigen is currently unknown.

The genes are TRBV7-2 and TRBJ2-7; 11 positions agree with TRBD1. The source of this sequence is a young man in good health and CMV-seronegative. Sequenced material: PBMCs. The CDR3 here is CASSWGQGDTQQYF. The CDR3 nucleotides are TGTGCCAGCAGCTGGGGACAGGGGGATACCCAGCAGTACTTC.